The rows below give T cell receptor beta chains drawn from one sample of a study of T cells in Graves' hyperthyroidism and ophthalmopathy. TCRdb processed the multiplex PCR reads anew with MiXCR; each CDR3 protein has one entry. Among approximately 430,000 distinct CDR3 sequences listed, around 15% were seen once. The sequencing input was blood. The receptors were gathered from a young man with Graves' ophthalmopathy. The CDR3 runs from the conserved cysteine through the conserved F or W. The D gene is left open where the match is weak. Not all rows give a size; the values are once, few, many and, for expanded clones, a class.

clone_size	d_call	v_call	cdr3_length	j_call	cdr3_nt	cdr3_aa
many	-	TRBV11-2	15	TRBJ2-5	TGTGCCAGCAGCTTAGGTATCAGGGGAAAAGAGACCCAGTACTTC	CASSLGIRGKETQYF
-	-	TRBV29-1	14	TRBJ2-7	TGCAGCGTTGAAGAACAGGGTGTAGGCTACGAGCAGTACTTC	CSVEEQGVGYEQYF
-	-	TRBV7-6	14	TRBJ1-5	TGTGCCAGCAGCTTAGCAGGTCGAAATCAGCCCCAGCATTTT	CASSLAGRNQPQHF
many	-	TRBV3-1	14	TRBJ2-5	TGTGCCAGCACCAGTATCGGGGGCCAAGAGACCCAGTACTTC	CASTSIGGQETQYF
many	TRBD2	TRBV7-8	14	TRBJ2-7	TGTGCCAGCAGCCTAGGGACTAGCGGGGCCGAGCAGTACTTC	CASSLGTSGAEQYF
-	TRBD1	TRBV18	15	TRBJ2-1	TGTGCCAGCTCGGAAGGGACAGGGAGCCACAATGAGCAGTTCTTC	CASSEGTGSHNEQFF
few	-	TRBV5-6	14	TRBJ2-7	TGTGCCAGCAGCCGCACTCGACAGCCCTACGAGCAGTACTTC	CASSRTRQPYEQYF
few	-	TRBV9	16	TRBJ2-3	TGTGCCAGCAGCGTAGGGGCGAAGGGGCTCACAGATACGCAGTATTTT	CASSVGAKGLTDTQYF
many	TRBD2	TRBV9	17	TRBJ2-3	TGTGCCAGCAGCTCGACCTCCGGGACTAGCGAAGCAGATACGCAGTATTTT	CASSSTSGTSEADTQYF
few	-	TRBV11-1	13	TRBJ2-7	TGTGCCAACAGCTTAGGGGAGGCCTACGAGCAGTACTTC	CANSLGEAYEQYF
few	TRBD1	TRBV12-3/TRBV12-4	16	TRBJ2-7	TGTGCCAGCAGTTTATTAGGACAGGGGCGAGCCTACGAGCAGTACTTC	CASSLLGQGRAYEQYF
many	TRBD1	TRBV2	17	TRBJ1-1	TGTGCCAGCAGTGAATCAGGGGGACCCCCTATGAACACTGAAGCTTTCTTT	CASSESGGPPMNTEAFF
-	TRBD2	TRBV27	16	TRBJ2-5	TGTGCCAGCAGTTTAGTTGGTAGCGGGTACCAAGAGACCCAGTACTTC	CASSLVGSGYQETQYF
-	-	TRBV19	14	TRBJ2-7	TGTGCCAGTAGTACCCGGGACGGTGGGTGGGAGCAGTACTTC	CASSTRDGGWEQYF
-	-	TRBV10-3	14	TRBJ1-5	TGTGCCATCAGTACCGACAGACCCAATCAGCCCCAGCATTTT	CAISTDRPNQPQHF
many	-	TRBV7-2	15	TRBJ2-1	TGTGCCAGCAGCCCACAGAGTGGGGCGAGCAATGGGCAGTTCTTC	CASSPQSGASNGQFF
-	TRBD2	TRBV7-9	18	TRBJ2-7	TGTGCCAGCAGCTTAGCGACTAGCGGGAGATCTTTCACCTACGAGCAGTACTTC	CASSLATSGRSFTYEQYF
many	TRBD1	TRBV2	12	TRBJ1-5	TGTGCCAGAACAGGGGGCCCTCAGCCCCAGCATTTT	CARTGGPQPQHF
-	TRBD1	TRBV5-1	12	TRBJ2-7	TGCGCCAGCAGCGGGGGACAGTACGAGCAGTACTTC	CASSGGQYEQYF
many	-	TRBV3-1	16	TRBJ1-5	TGTGCCAGCAGCCGAAGCCCCACAGGGTATGGACAGCCCCAGCATTTT	CASSRSPTGYGQPQHF
-	TRBD2	TRBV7-7	16	TRBJ2-1	TGTGCTAGCAGCTTAGACGGGACTAGCGGGAGCGGTGAGCAGTTCTTC	CASSLDGTSGSGEQFF
many	TRBD1	TRBV2	16	TRBJ1-6	TGTGCCAGCAGTCCCTTAGGGGGACAGGGCAATTCACCCCTCCACTTT	CASSPLGGQGNSPLHF
few	-	TRBV14	15	TRBJ2-5	TGTGCCAGCAGCCCATGGACCTTCCCAAGAGAGACCCAGTACTTC	CASSPWTFPRETQYF
many	TRBD1	TRBV3-1	14	TRBJ1-1	TGTGCCAGCAGCCAGGGACAGGGGAACACTGAAGCTTTCTTT	CASSQGQGNTEAFF
few	-	TRBV27	13	TRBJ1-2	TGTGCCAGCGTGAGAACAGGGAGCAATCGCTACACCTTC	CASVRTGSNRYTF
many	-	TRBV6-1	14	TRBJ1-4	TGTGCCAGCAGCATGGGGAGGAGTAATGAAAAACTGTTTTTT	CASSMGRSNEKLFF
few	-	TRBV13	16	TRBJ1-3	-	CASSLFGAGGGNTIYF
many	-	TRBV7-8	12	TRBJ2-7	TGTGCCAGCAGCTCACAGGGTCAAGAGCAGTACTTC	CASSSQGQEQYF
-	TRBD2	TRBV2	17	TRBJ2-1	TGTGCCAGCAGTTACTCGGGACTAGCGGGAATCTACAATGAGCAGTTCTTC	CASSYSGLAGIYNEQFF
few	TRBD2	TRBV4-1	17	TRBJ2-1	TGCGCCAGCAGCCGGATCGGGGGGGGTCACTCCTACAATGAGCAGTTCTTC	CASSRIGGGHSYNEQFF
few	-	TRBV7-2	16	TRBJ2-2	TGTGCCAGCAGCTTAGTTGCGACACTACTCACCGGGGAGCTGTTTTTT	CASSLVATLLTGELFF
many	TRBD1	TRBV12-3/TRBV12-4	14	TRBJ2-7	TGTGCCAGCAGTTTTGAGACAGGGTCTCGGGAGCAGTACTTC	CASSFETGSREQYF
many	-	TRBV6-1	14	TRBJ2-5	TGTGCCAGCAGAAAGGGACCCTTGCAAGAGACCCAGTACTTC	CASRKGPLQETQYF
many	TRBD1	TRBV6-5	14	TRBJ1-2	TGTGCCAGCAGTTACGGTGGGACAGACTATGGCTACACCTTC	CASSYGGTDYGYTF
many	TRBD1	TRBV2	18	TRBJ2-3	TGTGCCAGCAGTCGGCGACAGAGGGGGCGGAGTGGGACAGATACGCAGTATTTT	CASSRRQRGRSGTDTQYF
many	TRBD1	TRBV2	19	TRBJ1-6	TGTGCCAGCAGTGAACGGGGACAGGGACTCCAGGCCTATAATTCACCCCTCCACTTT	CASSERGQGLQAYNSPLHF
few	-	TRBV4-1	17	TRBJ1-5	TGCGCCAGCAGCCCCAAGGGCCTAGTCTATAGCAATCAGCCCCAGCATTTT	CASSPKGLVYSNQPQHF
-	TRBD2	TRBV11-2	17	TRBJ2-3	TGTGCCAGCAGCTTTGCCGGGACTAGCGGGGAATCAGATACGCAGTATTTT	CASSFAGTSGESDTQYF
few	TRBD1	TRBV29-1	14	TRBJ1-2	TGCAGCGTGAATGCCGGGACAGGGGGCGAGGGCTACACCTTC	CSVNAGTGGEGYTF
few	-	TRBV7-7	13	TRBJ2-5	TGTGCTAGCAGCTCAGACAGCACAGAGACCCAGTACTTC	CASSSDSTETQYF
few	-	TRBV3-1	12	TRBJ2-1	TGTGCCAGCAGCCAAGCTCAGGGGCTTCAGTTCTTC	CASSQAQGLQFF
-	TRBD2	TRBV15	16	TRBJ2-5	TGTGCCACCAGCAGAGATGGGGTACTAGCGGGAGAGACCCAGTACTTC	CATSRDGVLAGETQYF
many	-	TRBV3-1	12	TRBJ2-3	TGTGCCAGCAGCCAAGCCACAGATACGCAGTATTTT	CASSQATDTQYF
many	-	TRBV3-1	13	TRBJ1-5	TGTGCCAGCAGCATCCAGCCCAATCAGCCCCAGCATTTT	CASSIQPNQPQHF
-	-	TRBV7-8	13	TRBJ2-2	TGTGCCAGCACCCGAGTCCGCACCGGGGAGCTGTTTTTT	CASTRVRTGELFF